Listed below are T cell receptor beta chains from one sample, sequenced in a study of Graves' ophthalmopathy and Graves' hyperthyroidism. TCRdb called the multiplex PCR reads again in MiXCR, with one record for every CDR3 protein. Among around 520,000 distinct CDR3 sequences listed, roughly 39% were seen once. Sequencing was done on a sample of peripheral blood or thyroid tissue (not recorded which). These receptors were collected from an adult man with Graves' hyperthyroidism. CDR3s include the opening cysteine and the closing phenylalanine or tryptophan. D genes are given only for firm matches. Where a row states a size, it is once, few, many or the class of an expanded clone; other rows omit it.

TRBJ2-2,NA,TRBV4-1,NA,CASSQALAELFF,TGCGCCAGCAGCCAAGCGCTAGCGGAGCTGTTTTTT
TRBJ1-1,NA,TRBV7-6,NA,CASSVLTGEAFF,TGTGCCAGCAGCGTTCTTACAGGGGAAGCTTTCTTT
TRBJ2-5,once,TRBV29-1,TRBD2,CSVEGTSGAQETQYF,TGCAGCGTTGAAGGGACTAGCGGGGCTCAAGAGACCCAGTACTTC
TRBJ1-5,NA,TRBV2,NA,CASSHLGTGKWNNQPQHF,TGTGCCAGCAGCCACTTGGGAACAGGGAAGTGGAACAATCAGCCCCAGCATTTT
TRBJ1-2,few,TRBV4-2,TRBD1,CASRLETTGSAYGYTF,TGTGCCAGCCGCCTTGAGACGACAGGGAGCGCCTATGGCTACACCTTC
TRBJ2-7,many,TRBV19,TRBD2,CASSAGESYEQYF,TGTGCCAGTAGTGCGGGAGAGTCCTACGAGCAGTACTTC
TRBJ1-5,many,TRBV6-1,NA,CASSLRRGQPQHF,TGTGCCAGCAGTTTACGGAGGGGACAGCCCCAGCATTTT
TRBJ1-4,many,TRBV5-1,NA,CASSLSPGAEKLFF,TGCGCCAGCAGCTTATCTCCAGGGGCTGAAAAACTGTTTTTT
TRBJ1-1,few,TRBV7-3,NA,CASSLVRQALLSTEAFF,TGTGCCAGCAGCTTGGTTAGGCAGGCCCTTTTGAGCACTGAAGCTTTCTTT
TRBJ2-7,NA,TRBV7-9,NA,CASSLLQGEQYF,TGTGCCAGCAGCTTACTTCAGGGCGAGCAGTACTTC
TRBJ1-2,many,TRBV7-9,TRBD1,CASSSTPGTGQGNYGYTF,TGTGCCAGCAGCTCGACCCCTGGCACGGGACAGGGAAACTATGGCTACACCTTC
TRBJ2-7,many,TRBV29-1,NA,CSVEDPGHSYEQYF,TGCAGCGTTGAAGACCCCGGACACTCCTACGAGCAGTACTTC
TRBJ1-4,once,TRBV29-1,NA,CSVESGDPNEKLFF,TGCAGCGTTGAATCAGGGGACCCGAATGAAAAACTGTTTTTT